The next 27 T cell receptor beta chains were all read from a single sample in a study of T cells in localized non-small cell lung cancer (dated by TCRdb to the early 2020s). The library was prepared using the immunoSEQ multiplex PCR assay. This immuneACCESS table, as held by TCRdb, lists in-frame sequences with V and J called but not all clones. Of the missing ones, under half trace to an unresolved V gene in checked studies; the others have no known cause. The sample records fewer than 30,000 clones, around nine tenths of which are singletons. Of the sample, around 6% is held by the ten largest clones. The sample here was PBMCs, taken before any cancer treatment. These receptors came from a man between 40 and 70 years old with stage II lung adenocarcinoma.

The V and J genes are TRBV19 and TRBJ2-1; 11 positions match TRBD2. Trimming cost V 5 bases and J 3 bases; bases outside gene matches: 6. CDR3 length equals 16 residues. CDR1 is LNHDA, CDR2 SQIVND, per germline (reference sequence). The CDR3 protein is CASSFTGTSGYNEQFF. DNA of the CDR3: TGTGCCAGTAGTTTTACCGGGACTAGCGGCTACAATGAGCAGTTCTTC.

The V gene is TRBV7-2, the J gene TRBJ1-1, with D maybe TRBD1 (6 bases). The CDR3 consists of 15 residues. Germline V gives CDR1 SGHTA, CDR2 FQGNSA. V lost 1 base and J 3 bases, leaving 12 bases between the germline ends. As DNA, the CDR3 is TGTGCCAGCAGCTTAGTGCGAGGGGGGTACACTGAAGCTTTCTTT. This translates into CASSLVRGGYTEAFF.

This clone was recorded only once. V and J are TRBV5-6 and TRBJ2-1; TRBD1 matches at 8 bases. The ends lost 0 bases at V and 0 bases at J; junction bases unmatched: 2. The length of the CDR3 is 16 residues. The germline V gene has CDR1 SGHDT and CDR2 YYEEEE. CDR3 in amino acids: CASSLGTGSSYNEQFF. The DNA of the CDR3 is TGTGCCAGCAGCTTGGGGACAGGGAGCTCCTACAATGAGCAGTTCTTC.

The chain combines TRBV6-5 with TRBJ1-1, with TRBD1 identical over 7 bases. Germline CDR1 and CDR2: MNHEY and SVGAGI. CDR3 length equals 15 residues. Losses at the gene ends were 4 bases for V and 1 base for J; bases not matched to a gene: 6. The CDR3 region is CASSSQGGANTEAFF. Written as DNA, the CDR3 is TGTGCCAGCAGTTCGCAGGGGGGGGCGAACACTGAAGCTTTCTTT.

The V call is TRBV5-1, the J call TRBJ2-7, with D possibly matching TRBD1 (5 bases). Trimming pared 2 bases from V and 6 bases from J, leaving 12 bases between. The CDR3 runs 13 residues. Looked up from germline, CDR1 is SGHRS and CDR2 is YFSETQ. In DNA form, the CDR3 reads TGCGCCAGCAGCTTTCAGGGAACGGGCGAGCAGTACTTC. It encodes CASSFQGTGEQYF.

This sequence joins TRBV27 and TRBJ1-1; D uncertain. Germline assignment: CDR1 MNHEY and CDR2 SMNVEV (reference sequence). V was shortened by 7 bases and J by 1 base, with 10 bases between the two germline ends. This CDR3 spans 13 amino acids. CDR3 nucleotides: TGTGCCAGCAAGTACTCGGGGAACACTGAAGCTTTCTTT. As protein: CASKYSGNTEAFF.

As DNA, the CDR3 is TGCGCCAGCAGCCTACTTTTACAGGGGGACACTGAAGCTTTCTTT. This encodes CASSLLLQGDTEAFF. This rearrangement joins TRBV5-1 to TRBJ1-1; 8 bases match TRBD1. This CDR3 comprises 15 residues. Germline lookup yields CDR1 SGHRS and CDR2 YFSETQ. V trimming: 4 bases; J trimming: 3 bases; junction bases outside the gene matches: 8. Together with reference TRBV5-1 and TRBJ1-1, the CDR3 gives the full variable domain: KAGVTQTPRYLIKTRGQQVTLSCSPISGHRSVSWYQQTPGQGLQFLFEYFSETQRNKGNFPGRFSGRQFSNSRSEMNVSTLELGDSALYLCASSLLLQGDTEAFFGQGTRLTVV.

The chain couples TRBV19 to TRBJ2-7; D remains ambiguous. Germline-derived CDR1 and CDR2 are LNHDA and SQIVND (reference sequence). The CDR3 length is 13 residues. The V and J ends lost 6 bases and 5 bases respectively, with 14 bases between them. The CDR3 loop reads CASRDQTANEQYF. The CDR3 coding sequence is TGTGCCAGTAGGGACCAAACAGCGAACGAGCAGTACTTC.

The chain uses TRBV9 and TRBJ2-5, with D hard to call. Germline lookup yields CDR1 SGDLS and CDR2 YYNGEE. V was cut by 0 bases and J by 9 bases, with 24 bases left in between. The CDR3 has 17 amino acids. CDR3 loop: CASSVGHRDSTLNAQYF. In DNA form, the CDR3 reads TGTGCCAGCAGCGTAGGTCACCGAGACTCCACCCTCAACGCCCAGTACTTC. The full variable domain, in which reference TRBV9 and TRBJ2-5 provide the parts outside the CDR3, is DSGVTQTPKHLITATGQRVTLRCSPRSGDLSVYWYQQSLDQGLQFLIQYYNGEERAKGNILERFSAQQFPDLHSELNLSSLELGDSALYFCASSVGHRDSTLNAQYFGPGTRLLVL.

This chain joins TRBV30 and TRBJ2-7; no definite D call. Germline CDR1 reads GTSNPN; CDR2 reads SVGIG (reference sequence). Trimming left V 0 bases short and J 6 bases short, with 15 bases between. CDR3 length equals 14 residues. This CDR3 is CAWSVGQEIGEQYF. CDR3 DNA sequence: TGTGCCTGGAGTGTAGGCCAAGAGATCGGCGAGCAGTACTTC.

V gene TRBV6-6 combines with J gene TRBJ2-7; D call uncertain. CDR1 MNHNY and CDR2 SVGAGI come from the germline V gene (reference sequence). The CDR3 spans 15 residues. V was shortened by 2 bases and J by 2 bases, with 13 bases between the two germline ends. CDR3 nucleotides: TGTGCCAGCAGTTACACTGGTGAATCCCCCTACGAGCAGTACTTC. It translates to CASSYTGESPYEQYF.

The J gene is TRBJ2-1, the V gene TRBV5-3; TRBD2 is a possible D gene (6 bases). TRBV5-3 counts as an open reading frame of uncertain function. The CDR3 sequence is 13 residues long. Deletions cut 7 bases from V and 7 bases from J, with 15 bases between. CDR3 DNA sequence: TGTGCCAGACAGGGCAGCGGGTATAATGAGCAGTTCTTC. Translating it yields CARQGSGYNEQFF.

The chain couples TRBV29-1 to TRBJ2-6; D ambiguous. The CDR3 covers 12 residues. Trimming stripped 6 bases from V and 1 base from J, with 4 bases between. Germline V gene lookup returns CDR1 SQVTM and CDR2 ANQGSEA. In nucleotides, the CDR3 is TGCAGCGTGCTTTCTGGGGCCAACGTCCTGACTTTC. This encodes CSVLSGANVLTF.

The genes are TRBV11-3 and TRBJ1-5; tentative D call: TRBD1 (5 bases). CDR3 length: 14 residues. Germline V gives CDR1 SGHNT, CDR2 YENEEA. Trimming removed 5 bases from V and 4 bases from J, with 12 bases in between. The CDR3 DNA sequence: TGTGCCAGCAGCCCATCAGGGAGTAATCAGCCCCAGCATTTT. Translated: CASSPSGSNQPQHF.

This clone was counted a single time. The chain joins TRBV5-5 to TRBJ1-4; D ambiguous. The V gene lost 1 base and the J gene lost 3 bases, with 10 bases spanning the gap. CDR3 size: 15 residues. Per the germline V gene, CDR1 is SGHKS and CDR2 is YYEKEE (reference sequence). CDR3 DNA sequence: TGTGCCAGCAGCTTGCGGGTGGCAGCTAATGAAAAACTGTTTTTT. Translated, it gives CASSLRVAANEKLFF.

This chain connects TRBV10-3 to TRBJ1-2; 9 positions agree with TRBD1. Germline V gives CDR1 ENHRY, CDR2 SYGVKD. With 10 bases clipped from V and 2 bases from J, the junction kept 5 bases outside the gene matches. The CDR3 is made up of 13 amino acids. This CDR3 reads CANRDRANYGYTF. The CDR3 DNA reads TGTGCCAATAGGGACAGGGCCAACTATGGCTACACCTTC.

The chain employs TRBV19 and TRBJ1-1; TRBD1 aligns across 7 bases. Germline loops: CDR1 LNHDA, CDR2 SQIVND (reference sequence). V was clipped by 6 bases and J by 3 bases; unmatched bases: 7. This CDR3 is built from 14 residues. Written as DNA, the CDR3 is TGTGCCAGTAGCTTGACAGGGAAGGACACTGAAGCTTTCTTT. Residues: CASSLTGKDTEAFF. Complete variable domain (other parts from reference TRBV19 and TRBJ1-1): DGGITQSPKYLFRKEGQNVTLSCEQNLNHDAMYWYRQDPGQGLRLIYYSQIVNDFQKGDIAEGYSVSREKKESFPLTVTSAQKNPTAFYLCASSLTGKDTEAFFGQGTRLTVV.

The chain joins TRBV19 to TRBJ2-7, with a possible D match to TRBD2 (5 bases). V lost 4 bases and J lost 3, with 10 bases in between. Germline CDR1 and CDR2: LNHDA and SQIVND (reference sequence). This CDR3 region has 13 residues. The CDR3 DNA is TGTGCCAGTAGTAACGGACTCCTCTACGAGCAGTACTTC. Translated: CASSNGLLYEQYF. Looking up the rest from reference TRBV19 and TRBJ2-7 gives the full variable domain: DGGITQSPKYLFRKEGQNVTLSCEQNLNHDAMYWYRQDPGQGLRLIYYSQIVNDFQKGDIAEGYSVSREKKESFPLTVTSAQKNPTAFYLCASSNGLLYEQYFGPGTRLTVT.

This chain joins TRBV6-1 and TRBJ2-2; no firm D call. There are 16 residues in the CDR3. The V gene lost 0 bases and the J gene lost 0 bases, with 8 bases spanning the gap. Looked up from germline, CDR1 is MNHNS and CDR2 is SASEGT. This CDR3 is CASSEASISNTGELFF. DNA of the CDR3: TGTGCCAGCAGTGAAGCAAGCATCTCGAACACCGGGGAGCTGTTTTTT.

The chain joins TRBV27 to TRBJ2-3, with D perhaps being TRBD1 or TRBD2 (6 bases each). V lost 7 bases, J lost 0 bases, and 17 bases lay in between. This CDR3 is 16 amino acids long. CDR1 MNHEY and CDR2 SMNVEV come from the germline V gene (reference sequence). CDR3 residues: CASTLGGGWSTDTQYF. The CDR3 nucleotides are TGTGCCAGCACACTAGGGGGAGGTTGGAGCACAGATACGCAGTATTTT.

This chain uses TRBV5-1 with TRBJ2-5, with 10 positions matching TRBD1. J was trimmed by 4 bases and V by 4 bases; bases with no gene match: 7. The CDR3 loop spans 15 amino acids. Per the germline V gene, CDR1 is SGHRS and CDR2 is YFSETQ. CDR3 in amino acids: CASSLGTGAGETQYF. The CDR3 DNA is TGCGCCAGCAGCCTGGGGACAGGGGCGGGAGAGACCCAGTACTTC.

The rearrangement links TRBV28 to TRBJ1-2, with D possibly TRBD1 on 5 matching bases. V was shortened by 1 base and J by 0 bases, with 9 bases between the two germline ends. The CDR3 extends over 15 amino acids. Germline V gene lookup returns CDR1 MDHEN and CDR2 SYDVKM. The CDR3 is CASSLSAGPNYGYTF. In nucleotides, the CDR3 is TGTGCCAGCAGTTTATCGGCAGGGCCTAACTATGGCTACACCTTC.

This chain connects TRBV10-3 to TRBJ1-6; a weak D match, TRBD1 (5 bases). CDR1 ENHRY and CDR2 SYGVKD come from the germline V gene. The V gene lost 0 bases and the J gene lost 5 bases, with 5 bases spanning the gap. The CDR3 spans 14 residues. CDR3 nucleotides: TGTGCCATCAGTGAGTCAGGGGATAATTCACCCCTCCACTTT. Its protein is CAISESGDNSPLHF.

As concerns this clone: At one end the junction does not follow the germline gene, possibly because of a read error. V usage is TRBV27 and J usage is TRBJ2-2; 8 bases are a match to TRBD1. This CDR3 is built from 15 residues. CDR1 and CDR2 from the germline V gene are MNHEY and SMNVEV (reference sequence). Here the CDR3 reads CASSFRQGNPGELFF. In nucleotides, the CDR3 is TGTGCCAGCAGTTTCCGACAGGGGAACCCCGGGGAGCTGTTTTTT.

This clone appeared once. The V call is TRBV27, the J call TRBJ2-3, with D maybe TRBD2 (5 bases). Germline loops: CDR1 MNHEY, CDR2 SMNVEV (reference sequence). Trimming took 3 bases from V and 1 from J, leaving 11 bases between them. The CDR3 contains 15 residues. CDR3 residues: CASSFAAGGTDTQYF. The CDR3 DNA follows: TGTGCCAGCAGTTTCGCGGCGGGCGGCACAGATACGCAGTATTTT.

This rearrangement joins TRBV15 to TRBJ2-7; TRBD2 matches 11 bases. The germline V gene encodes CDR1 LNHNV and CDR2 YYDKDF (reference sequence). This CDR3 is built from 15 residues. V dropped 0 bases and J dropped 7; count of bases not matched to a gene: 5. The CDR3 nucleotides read TGTGCCACCAGCAGAGATACTAGCGGGAGTGGGGAGCAGTACTTC. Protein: CATSRDTSGSGEQYF.

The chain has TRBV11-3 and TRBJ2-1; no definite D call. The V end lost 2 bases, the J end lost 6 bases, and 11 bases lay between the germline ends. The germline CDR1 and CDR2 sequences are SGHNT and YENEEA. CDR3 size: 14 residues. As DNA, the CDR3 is TGTGCCAGCAGCTTAAGTCCGAACAGCAATGAGCAGTTCTTC. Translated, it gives CASSLSPNSNEQFF.